The clone carrying this T cell receptor (beta chain) has more than one count but fewer than ten. TCRdb independently ran MiXCR on the 5' RACE reads; one entry per CDR3 protein. The sample has roughly 750,000 distinct CDR3 sequences; less than 25% are singletons. The data belong to a study of identical twins. These data were also reused for a study on T cells expressing NK-cell markers.

The TCR comes from a woman younger than 35 in good health. Sequenced: PBMCs.

CDR3 bases: TGTGCCAGCTCACGCCCGGGTGAAAAACTGTTTTTT. Residues: CASSRPGEKLFF. This chain joins TRBV18 and TRBJ1-4; D not resolved. The germline V and J ends were trimmed by 4 bases and 7 bases, with 7 bases remaining between them. The CDR3 contains 12 residues. Germline values: CDR1 KGHSH, CDR2 LQKENI.